This T cell receptor (beta chain) was found in a study of identical twins. Germline V gives CDR1 DFQATT, CDR2 SNEGSKA (reference sequence). V was shortened by 4 bases and J by 5 bases, with 17 bases between the two germline ends. The CDR3 is made up of 14 amino acids. With regard to this clonotype: Its target is not known.

Each CDR3 protein gets one entry after TCRdb re-called the 5' RACE reads with MiXCR. The sample has 1,800,000 or so distinct CDR3 sequences, about 32% seen once. Whole-study findings and limits: Models underestimated how often monozygotic twins shared out-of-frame TCR alpha.

This clonotype was sampled from a newborn girl in good health. The gene calls are TRBV20-1 and TRBJ2-5; D call uncertain. The sequenced sample consisted of cord blood. CDR3 sequence (DNA): TGCAGTGCTACCTTTCACACCCCAGAGGAGACCCAGTACTTC. Translation: CSATFHTPEETQYF.